These 21 T cell receptor beta chains came from one sample sequenced in a study of T cell repertoires in cytomegalovirus infection. Their antigens remain unidentified. TCRdb analysed the reads with MiXCR anew, one entry per CDR3 protein. In the table there are about 100,000 distinct CDR3 sequences, about 40% of which are singletons. Sequences were derived from CD8+ T cells from cultured PBMCs, sampled from culture after CMV antigen stimulation. The receptors come from a human donor in good health (CMV status not recorded). Some clones in this sample may be carry-over from other donors' samples.

This clonotype showed up many times. The rearrangement joins TRBV15 to TRBJ2-2, with D uncertain. Per germline, CDR1 LNHNV and CDR2 YYDKDF (reference sequence). Trimming removed 0 bases at V and 4 bases at J, with 6 bases between. CDR3 size: 14 residues. The CDR3 sequence is CATSRDSRTGELFF. The DNA of the CDR3 is TGTGCCACCAGCAGAGATTCCCGCACCGGGGAGCTGTTTTTT.

The rearrangement links TRBV19 to TRBJ2-7; D uncertain. This CDR3 has 15 residues. V was trimmed by 6 bases and J by 3 bases, leaving 18 bases between them. Per germline, CDR1 LNHDA and CDR2 SQIVND (reference sequence). The DNA of the CDR3 is TGTGCCAGTAGCCGCTCGTCTTTGGGATACTACGAGCAGTACTTC. Protein: CASSRSSLGYYEQYF.

As concerns this clonotype: A junction end diverges from the germline sequence, so it may reflect a read error. The chain joins TRBV2 to TRBJ2-7; no clear D gene. The CDR3 length is 12 residues. The germline CDR1 and CDR2 sequences are SNHLY and FYNNEI. The CDR3 DNA sequence: TGTGCCAGCAGTGACAGAGCCTACGTGCAGTACTTC. This sequence encodes CASSDRAYVQYF. Variable domain in full (rest from reference TRBV2 and TRBJ2-7): EPEVTQTPSHQVTQMGQEVILRCVPISNHLYFYWYRQILGQKVEFLVSFYNNEISEKSEIFDDQFSVERPDGSNFTLKIRSTKLEDSAMYFCASSDRAYVQYFGPGTRLTVT.

This clonotype has just a few counts. The J gene is TRBJ1-4, the V gene TRBV20-1; D ambiguous. V gave up 6 bases and J gave up 4 bases, with 12 bases separating them. The CDR3 sequence is 13 residues long. Germline V gene lookup returns CDR1 DFQATT and CDR2 SNEGSKA (reference sequence). DNA for the CDR3: TGCAGTGCCCGCCGGGCCTTTAATGAAAAACTGTTTTTT. The encoded protein is CSARRAFNEKLFF.

This clonotype was found once. The chain employs TRBV9 and TRBJ1-2, with a possible D match to TRBD1 (6 bases). The CDR3 is 16 residues long. The V gene's germline CDR1 is SGDLS and CDR2 YYNGEE. Trimming left V 3 bases short and J 8 bases short, with 23 bases between. CDR3 sequence reads: CASSATMQGNDGGYTF. The CDR3 bases are TGTGCCAGCAGCGCCACCATGCAGGGGAATGATGGGGGCTACACCTTC.

The chain uses TRBV6-6 and TRBJ2-7; no firm D call. CDR1 MNHNY and CDR2 SVGAGI come from the germline V gene (reference sequence). The CDR3 length is 11 residues. Trimming pared 5 bases from V and 4 bases from J, leaving 6 bases between. The CDR3 protein is CASSGVYEQYF. Here the CDR3 DNA reads TGTGCCAGCAGTGGGGTTTACGAGCAGTACTTC.

The V and J genes are TRBV12-3 or TRBV12-4 and TRBJ1-2; D ambiguous. The length of the CDR3 is 15 residues. Trimming cost V 5 bases and J 3 bases, with 16 bases left between them. The CDR3 region has the DNA TGTGCCAGCAGTCCAGACTTAGGGTACTACTATGGCTACACCTTC. Amino acid sequence: CASSPDLGYYYGYTF.

This clonotype showed up many times. The gene calls are TRBV19 and TRBJ1-2; D unclear. The CDR3 consists of 13 residues. The V and J ends lost 3 bases and 2 bases respectively, with 7 bases between them. The germline V gene encodes CDR1 LNHDA and CDR2 SQIVND (reference sequence). This CDR3 reads CASSISTNYGYTF. The CDR3 bases are TGTGCCAGTAGTATTTCTACGAACTATGGCTACACCTTC.

This clonotype was picked up one time. The V call is TRBV11-3, the J call TRBJ2-1, with 8 nucleotides matching TRBD2. The V and J ends lost 3 bases and 2 bases, in that order; junction bases with no gene match: 3. The CDR3 contains 15 residues. Germline V CDR1 and CDR2: SGHNT, YENEEA. The DNA for the CDR3 is TGTGCCAGCAGCTTCAAGCGGGGGACCTACAATGAGCAGTTCTTC. Protein sequence: CASSFKRGTYNEQFF.

This clonotype was detected ten times or more. The genes are TRBV12-3 or TRBV12-4 and TRBJ1-6; 7 bases agree with TRBD1. The CDR3 runs to 15 residues. V dropped 5 bases and J dropped 9; count of bases not matched to a gene: 10. Here the CDR3 reads CASSLRQGVLSPLHF. DNA for the CDR3: TGTGCCAGCAGTCTCCGACAGGGAGTTCTTTCACCCCTCCACTTT.

This clonotype showed up just a few times. The chain links TRBV7-8 to TRBJ2-5; 13 nucleotides line up with TRBD2. J gave up 1 base and V 5 bases, and 7 bases lay outside the gene matches. There are 17 residues in the CDR3. Per the germline V gene, CDR1 is SGHVS and CDR2 is FQNEAQ. In DNA, the CDR3 is TGTGCCAGCAGCCCCCTGACTAGCGGGGGGTTCCAAGAGACCCAGTACTTC. It translates to CASSPLTSGGFQETQYF.

V and J are TRBV5-4 and TRBJ2-1; TRBD1 is a possible D gene (5 bases). CDR1 and CDR2 (germline): SGHNT, YYREEE (reference sequence). V was cut by 4 bases and J by 9 bases, with 11 bases left in between. CDR3 length equals 12 residues. The CDR3 sequence: CASSGAASEQFF. As DNA, the CDR3 is TGTGCCAGCAGCGGGGCTGCTAGTGAGCAGTTCTTC.

The rearrangement links TRBV7-6 to TRBJ1-2, with 8 bases identical to TRBD1. The V segment lost 5 bases and the J segment 4 bases; nucleotides outside the gene matches: 9. The CDR3 contains 15 residues. In germline, CDR1 is SGHVS, CDR2 FNYEAQ. CDR3 amino acids: CASSPGQGIGYGYTF. The CDR3 nucleotides are TGTGCCAGCAGCCCCGGACAGGGAATTGGCTATGGCTACACCTTC.

The rearrangement uses TRBV7-6 and TRBJ2-7; 9 nucleotides align to TRBD2. Germline V gene sequence: CDR1 SGHVS, CDR2 FNYEAQ. This CDR3 region has 14 residues. Germline trimming cut 1 base from V and 3 bases from J; bases unmatched to any gene: 1. CDR3 amino acids: CASSLERGDYEQYF. CDR3 nucleotides: TGTGCCAGCAGCTTAGAGCGGGGGGACTACGAGCAGTACTTC. Full variable domain (outside the CDR3, taken from reference TRBV7-6 and TRBJ2-7): GAGVSQSPRYKVTKRGQDVALRCDPISGHVSLYWYRQALGQGPEFLTYFNYEAQQDKSGLPNDRFSAERPEGSISTLTIQRTEQRDSAMYRCASSLERGDYEQYFGPGTRLTVT.

This clonotype has only a few counts. V usage is TRBV6-2 or TRBV6-3 and J usage is TRBJ2-7; the D is unclear. Trimming removed 4 bases at V and 0 bases at J, with 25 bases between. The germline CDR1 and CDR2 sequences are MNHEY and SVGEGT. The CDR3 consists of 19 residues. The CDR3 region has the DNA TGTGCCAGCAGTTCCCGACTGGCGACGTTGGGATCTGCCTCCTACGAGCAGTACTTC. Translating it yields CASSSRLATLGSASYEQYF.

The V and J genes are TRBV12-3 or TRBV12-4 and TRBJ2-7, with a tentative D call TRBD2 (5 bases). V was clipped by 6 bases and J by 1 base, with 10 bases between them. CDR3 length: 13 amino acids. The CDR3 reads CASSPGESYEQYF. The CDR3 coding sequence is TGTGCCAGCAGCCCCGGGGAGTCCTACGAGCAGTACTTC.

CDR3 DNA sequence: TGTGCCAGCAGCGGGGGGGGCGAGCAGTACTTC. As protein: CASSGGGEQYF. This sequence joins TRBV7-1 and TRBJ2-7; 7 bases match TRBD2. TRBV7-1 is identified as an open reading frame with a role that is uncertain. Germline trimming cut 5 bases from V and 6 bases from J; bases unmatched to any gene: 1. This CDR3 region has 11 residues.

The CDR3 DNA reads TGTGCCAGCAGCGTAGGACAGGGTACCTACAATGAGCAGTTCTTC. This translates into CASSVGQGTYNEQFF. The chain combines TRBV9 with TRBJ2-1, with TRBD1 identical over 7 bases. The CDR3 has 15 residues. Germline trimming cut 0 bases from V and 2 bases from J; bases unmatched to any gene: 2. Looked up from germline, CDR1 is SGDLS and CDR2 is YYNGEE.

The chain recombines TRBV2 with TRBJ2-5; 7 bases agree with TRBD1. This CDR3 contains 13 residues. The germline V gene encodes CDR1 SNHLY and CDR2 FYNNEI. With V trimmed by 9 bases and J by 2 bases, 6 bases remained unmatched. The CDR3 nucleotides read TGTGCCAGTAACCCGGGACAGCAAGAGACCCAGTACTTC. Its protein is CASNPGQQETQYF. The complete variable domain, with remaining parts taken from reference TRBV2 and TRBJ2-5, reads EPEVTQTPSHQVTQMGQEVILRCVPISNHLYFYWYRQILGQKVEFLVSFYNNEISEKSEIFDDQFSVERPDGSNFTLKIRSTKLEDSAMYFCASNPGQQETQYFGPGTRLLVL.

This clonotype occurred once. This chain connects TRBV2 to TRBJ2-1, with D unresolved. The CDR3 length is 16 residues. V lost 1 base and J lost 2, with 12 bases in between. Germline CDR1 reads SNHLY; CDR2 reads FYNNEI. The CDR3 protein is CASSEGRSITYNEQFF. DNA for the CDR3: TGTGCCAGCAGTGAAGGCCGGAGTATAACCTACAATGAGCAGTTCTTC.

This clonotype was seen just once. The chain joins TRBV7-3 to TRBJ2-1; TRBD2 matches 8 bases. This CDR3 has 15 residues. Per germline, CDR1 SGHTA and CDR2 FQGTGA. J gave up 4 bases and V 2 bases, and 4 bases lay outside the gene matches. The DNA of the CDR3 is TGTGCCAGCAGCTTAGTCAGCGGGGGTTACAATGAGCAGTTCTTC. Protein: CASSLVSGGYNEQFF.